The T cell receptor (beta chain) described here comes from a study of cytomegalovirus exposure and HLA in healthy donors. V was clipped by 3 bases and J by 9 bases; unmatched bases: 3. The CDR3 totals 13 residues. CDR1 is LNHDA, CDR2 SQIVND, per germline (reference sequence). Generated by immunoSEQ multiplex PCR, the TCRdb table keeps only in-frame clones and is missing some. Here the sample spans 60,000 to 65,000 clones, approximately 95% being singletons. This chain uses TRBV19 with TRBJ2-4; 9 bases are shared with TRBD1. The receptor's source is a woman between 18 and 29 years old in good health and CMV-seropositive. The sample was PBMCs. The CDR3 reads CASSIYRGPIQYF. The CDR3, as DNA: TGTGCCAGTAGTATTTACAGGGGGCCCATTCAGTACTTC.